These T cell receptor beta chains were read from a single sample in a study of cytomegalovirus exposure and HLA in healthy donors. Profiled with immunoSEQ multiplex PCR; TCRdb holds only in-frame clones, not every one. The sample lists a few hundred thousand clones; almost 80% were seen once. Material: PBMCs. The receptors were gathered from a man aged 18 to 30 in good health and CMV-seronegative. Each CDR3 is given without its conserved first and last residue. Fields, in order: CDR3 protein, V gene, J gene.

CDR3 protein: ASSIDAGTGAHEQY; V gene: TRBV5-5; J gene: TRBJ2-7
CDR3 protein: ASSPLGPGGVQPQH; V gene: TRBV19; J gene: TRBJ1-5
CDR3 protein: ASRPGQGGDEQF; V gene: TRBV28; J gene: TRBJ2-1
CDR3 protein: ASSPRDGGDGYT; V gene: TRBV7-3; J gene: TRBJ1-2
CDR3 protein: ASSVDRVSNQPQH; V gene: TRBV5-8; J gene: TRBJ1-5
CDR3 protein: ASSLQGGGTDTQY; V gene: TRBV5-1; J gene: TRBJ2-3
CDR3 protein: AISEEKGAHTDTQY; V gene: TRBV10-3; J gene: TRBJ2-3
CDR3 protein: ASAGRTTNEKLF; V gene: TRBV25-1; J gene: TRBJ1-4
CDR3 protein: ASSPNVPGMGNEQF; V gene: TRBV7-7; J gene: TRBJ2-1
CDR3 protein: AWSKTAPLNSNQPQH; V gene: TRBV30; J gene: TRBJ1-5
CDR3 protein: SVEYPGSYEQY; V gene: TRBV29-1; J gene: TRBJ2-7
CDR3 protein: ASSALWNSPLH; V gene: TRBV7-3; J gene: TRBJ1-6
CDR3 protein: ASSQDVGGEQY; V gene: TRBV4-2; J gene: TRBJ2-5
CDR3 protein: ASSPRSTIQGNTIY; V gene: TRBV18; J gene: TRBJ1-3
CDR3 protein: ASSRGLAEEQF; V gene: TRBV6-4; J gene: TRBJ2-1
CDR3 protein: AVTSGSGQETQY; V gene: TRBV10-3; J gene: TRBJ2-5
CDR3 protein: ASRRDRGNTGELF; V gene: TRBV11-3; J gene: TRBJ2-2
CDR3 protein: ASSLGQTNEKLF; V gene: TRBV11-2; J gene: TRBJ1-4
CDR3 protein: ASSSVLYEQY; V gene: TRBV7-9; J gene: TRBJ2-7
CDR3 protein: ASSPKNSVDTQY; V gene: TRBV18; J gene: TRBJ2-3
CDR3 protein: ASSLGQGLVQY; V gene: TRBV14; J gene: TRBJ2-7
CDR3 protein: ASSARFPGQGEKLF; V gene: TRBV6-1; J gene: TRBJ1-4
CDR3 protein: ASSQEWSGAYNEQF; V gene: TRBV4-3; J gene: TRBJ2-1
CDR3 protein: ASTDRGFQETQY; V gene: TRBV5-6; J gene: TRBJ2-5
CDR3 protein: ASSQDGSGGAETQY; V gene: TRBV4-1; J gene: TRBJ2-5
CDR3 protein: ASSLDRGQGFTEAF; V gene: TRBV11-3; J gene: TRBJ1-1
CDR3 protein: ASSGQGNTEAF; V gene: TRBV9; J gene: TRBJ1-1
CDR3 protein: ASSVGGLAGYEQY; V gene: TRBV9; J gene: TRBJ2-7
CDR3 protein: ASSLVSSNYEQY; V gene: TRBV7-9; J gene: .
CDR3 protein: ASSVVGGTYNEQF; V gene: TRBV9; J gene: TRBJ2-1
CDR3 protein: SVEGYGQGPDYGYT; V gene: TRBV29-1; J gene: TRBJ1-2
CDR3 protein: ASNPGENTGELF; V gene: TRBV5-1; J gene: TRBJ2-2
CDR3 protein: ASSRGIYEQY; V gene: TRBV28; J gene: TRBJ2-7
CDR3 protein: ASTQGGGGKLF; V gene: TRBV25-1; J gene: TRBJ1-4
CDR3 protein: SVDWRQGSSYEQY; V gene: TRBV29-1; J gene: TRBJ2-7
CDR3 protein: AWDPGQGYTEAF; V gene: TRBV30; J gene: TRBJ1-1
CDR3 protein: AWRGDSGYTEAF; V gene: TRBV30; J gene: TRBJ1-1
CDR3 protein: SVGTGGLSYEQY; V gene: TRBV29-1; J gene: TRBJ2-7
CDR3 protein: ASSLESSVGYNEQF; V gene: TRBV5-4; J gene: TRBJ2-1
CDR3 protein: ASTRQPGESTGELF; V gene: TRBV9; J gene: TRBJ2-2
CDR3 protein: ASSRGGPFTDTQY; V gene: TRBV14; J gene: TRBJ2-3
CDR3 protein: ASSPAQGNTIY; V gene: TRBV18; J gene: TRBJ1-3
CDR3 protein: ASTAGEETQY; V gene: TRBV2; J gene: TRBJ2-5
CDR3 protein: ASSFGAGGTLETQY; V gene: TRBV7-9; J gene: TRBJ2-5
CDR3 protein: ASRPYDRGSSGELF; V gene: TRBV19; J gene: TRBJ2-2
CDR3 protein: ASSYPGGNGYT; V gene: TRBV6-5; J gene: TRBJ1-2
CDR3 protein: SVRAGVTEAF; V gene: TRBV29-1; J gene: TRBJ1-1
CDR3 protein: ASSPQSVDYGYT; V gene: TRBV4-3; J gene: TRBJ1-2
CDR3 protein: ASSRNRDTYEQY; V gene: TRBV5-1; J gene: TRBJ2-7
CDR3 protein: ASSSRRTSGTYEQY; V gene: TRBV13; J gene: TRBJ2-7
CDR3 protein: ASSLGVANTEAF; V gene: TRBV11-3; J gene: TRBJ1-1
CDR3 protein: ASTWGRGNSPLH; V gene: TRBV19; J gene: TRBJ1-6
CDR3 protein: ASSLTTGGLGSGRNEQF; V gene: TRBV5-1; J gene: TRBJ2-1
CDR3 protein: ATSRDLAGASDTQY; V gene: TRBV15; J gene: TRBJ2-3
CDR3 protein: ALLLGGGDTQY; V gene: TRBV7-9; J gene: TRBJ2-3
CDR3 protein: ASSLSDRAGYEQY; V gene: TRBV7-2; J gene: TRBJ2-7
CDR3 protein: ASSLKREKLF; V gene: TRBV28; J gene: TRBJ1-4
CDR3 protein: ASSPFPTGGDEQY; V gene: TRBV2; J gene: TRBJ2-7